These T cell receptor beta chains were read from a single sample in a study of T cells after yellow fever vaccination. TCRdb used MiXCR to reprocess the 5' RACE reads, holding one entry per CDR3 protein. The table includes 340,000 or so distinct CDR3 sequences, approximately 12% detected once. The source material was CD4+ T cells sorted from PBMCs, sampled 15 days after the yellow fever booster vaccination. The origin of the receptors is a man in his late teens or twenties who received the YFV17D yellow fever vaccine. The CDR3 runs from the conserved cysteine through the conserved F or W. The order of the fields is CDR3 DNA, CDR3 protein, clone size, V gene, CDR3 length, D gene, J gene. D genes are given only for firm matches. A clone size is listed for some rows: how often the clone was seen (once, few, many), or a class if it is expanded.

TGTGCCTGTGAGCTTGGACGGAACACCGGGGAGCTGTTTTTT,CACELGRNTGELFF,NA,TRBV6-2/TRBV6-3,14,NA,TRBJ2-2
TGCAGTGTTTCCCGGGGAAGCTCCTACAATGAGCAGTTCTTC,CSVSRGSSYNEQFF,few,TRBV20-1,14,NA,TRBJ2-1
TGTGCCAGCAGCTCCTCCGACAGAGCCAAAAACATTCAGTACTTC,CASSSSDRAKNIQYF,NA,TRBV11-1,15,NA,TRBJ2-4
TGCGCCAGCAGCCGCCAGCCACAGGGGGCTAACACAGATACGCAGTATTTT,CASSRQPQGANTDTQYF,few,TRBV4-3,17,TRBD1,TRBJ2-3
TGCAGTGCTCGAGGATGGAACGGTCGATTCTCTGGAAACACCATATATTTT,CSARGWNGRFSGNTIYF,few,TRBV20-1,17,NA,TRBJ1-3
TGCAGTGCTAGAGATGGACAGCCGAATGAAAAACTGTTTTTT,CSARDGQPNEKLFF,few,TRBV20-1,14,NA,TRBJ1-4
TGTGCCAGCAGCCGGACAGCCGAGTCCTACGAGCAGTACTTC,CASSRTAESYEQYF,NA,TRBV7-7,14,NA,TRBJ2-7
TGCAGCTCGACAGGGTCAGGTGCGGATACGCAGTATTTT,CSSTGSGADTQYF,NA,TRBV29-1,13,TRBD1,TRBJ2-3
TGTGCCAGCAGTGACTCGCCCACCCCCAGCGGGGGGTACAATGAGCAGTTCTTC,CASSDSPTPSGGYNEQFF,NA,TRBV25-1,18,TRBD2,TRBJ2-1
TGCGCCAGCAGCCAAGAAATCGTCAGGGGGCTAGCCAACACCGGGGAGCTGTTTTTT,CASSQEIVRGLANTGELFF,few,TRBV4-3,19,TRBD1,TRBJ2-2
TGTGCCAGCAGCCAAGATATCGGGATTCATGAGACCCAGTACTTC,CASSQDIGIHETQYF,many,TRBV4-2,15,NA,TRBJ2-5
TGCGCCAGCAGCCCTACGGCGGGTGGGAGCACAGATACGCAGTATTTT,CASSPTAGGSTDTQYF,few,TRBV5-1,16,NA,TRBJ2-3
TGTGCCAGCAGCTTACTCCAGTCTAGCACAGATACGCAGTATTTT,CASSLLQSSTDTQYF,few,TRBV7-9,15,NA,TRBJ2-3
TGCGCCAGCAGCTTGGTGTCCAATGAGCAGTTCTTC,CASSLVSNEQFF,many,TRBV5-1,12,NA,TRBJ2-1
TGCAGCGTTGTACAAACTAGCGGGGGGGCTAGGGAAGGAGAGACCCAGTACTTC,CSVVQTSGGAREGETQYF,few,TRBV29-1,18,TRBD2,TRBJ2-5
TGTGCCACCAGTGACCCGACTAGCACAGAGACCCAGTACTTC,CATSDPTSTETQYF,few,TRBV24-1,14,TRBD2,TRBJ2-5
TGTGCCAGCAGCGCACCTCCCAGACTAGCGGGGGTCCTTAATGAGCAGTTCTTC,CASSAPPRLAGVLNEQFF,few,TRBV7-9,18,TRBD2,TRBJ2-1
TGTGCCAGCAGCTTAGCGAGGGCAGATATCCGTGGTGAGCAGTTCTTC,CASSLARADIRGEQFF,many,TRBV7-8,16,NA,TRBJ2-1
TGCAGTGTTAAACAGGGGGCTGGTAGCAATCAGCCCCAGCATTTT,CSVKQGAGSNQPQHF,NA,TRBV20-1,15,TRBD1,TRBJ1-5
TGCAGCGTTGCCGGGACCACGCGGGAGACCCAGTACTTC,CSVAGTTRETQYF,few,TRBV29-1,13,NA,TRBJ2-5
TGTGCCAGCAGCTTAGCGGCCGTTTACAATCAGCCCCAGCATTTT,CASSLAAVYNQPQHF,many,TRBV7-2,15,NA,TRBJ1-5
TGCAGTGCCCCTGAACCGGGGAGGAACACCGGGGAGCTGTTTTTT,CSAPEPGRNTGELFF,many,TRBV20-1,15,NA,TRBJ2-2
TGTGCCAGCAGCTTGGGGGGTTTGGACACTGAAGCTTTCTTT,CASSLGGLDTEAFF,many,TRBV5-5,14,NA,TRBJ1-1
TGCGCCAGCAGTACTGGACCCAGGGACTCACCCCTCCACTTT,CASSTGPRDSPLHF,NA,TRBV5-1,14,NA,TRBJ1-6
TGTGCCAGCAGCTTAGTGGTCGGAGATACGCAGTATTTT,CASSLVVGDTQYF,few,TRBV7-8,13,NA,TRBJ2-3
TGTGCCTGGAGTACGGCAGCCTATGGCTACACCTTC,CAWSTAAYGYTF,NA,TRBV30,12,NA,TRBJ1-2
TGTGCCATCAGTGAGTCTGGTTCCGGGCCCCAGCATTTT,CAISESGSGPQHF,few,TRBV10-3,13,NA,TRBJ1-5
TGTGCCAGCAGCCCCAGGGCCGGGGAGCTGTTTTTT,CASSPRAGELFF,few,TRBV11-3,12,NA,TRBJ2-2
TGTGCCAGCCAAGGACCCTCTGGCGGGGGGGCGGATAACTATGGCTACACCTTC,CASQGPSGGGADNYGYTF,NA,TRBV18,18,NA,TRBJ1-2
TGTGCCAGCAGTGACAGGAGGAGGGAGACCCAGTACTTC,CASSDRRRETQYF,NA,TRBV12-3/TRBV12-4,13,NA,TRBJ2-5
TGTGCCAGCAGTTACGACCCCCGGGACAGTCCCCAAGAGACCCAGTACTTC,CASSYDPRDSPQETQYF,few,TRBV6-2/TRBV6-3,17,TRBD1,TRBJ2-5
TGTGCCAGCAGTGAAGTATCCGGTTACACTGAAGCTTTCTTT,CASSEVSGYTEAFF,few,TRBV6-1,14,NA,TRBJ1-1
TGCGCCAGCAGCTTTACGTTAGGGGGGGTCTCCTACAATGAGCAGTTCTTC,CASSFTLGGVSYNEQFF,few,TRBV5-1,17,NA,TRBJ2-1
TGTGCCAGCAGCCTATGGGACCAACAGAGTGGTGGCTACACCTTC,CASSLWDQQSGGYTF,NA,TRBV7-9,15,NA,TRBJ1-2
TGTGCCAGCAGCTCTAGCCGGGAGCAGTTCTTC,CASSSSREQFF,many,TRBV7-2,11,NA,TRBJ2-1
TGCAGCGTTGGGGGGGGCGTCTACAATGAGCAGTTCTTC,CSVGGGVYNEQFF,many,TRBV29-1,13,NA,TRBJ2-1
TGTGCCAGCAGTTACGGGGGACAGGCAGCAACTAATGAAAAACTGTTTTTT,CASSYGGQAATNEKLFF,NA,TRBV6-6,17,TRBD1,TRBJ1-4
TGCGCCAGCAGCCAAGATCGGGAGACCCAGTACTTC,CASSQDRETQYF,many,TRBV4-3,12,NA,TRBJ2-5
TGTGCCAGCAAGGGACAGGCGGGCTACAATGAGCAGTTCTTC,CASKGQAGYNEQFF,NA,TRBV6-6,14,TRBD1,TRBJ2-1
TGCAGTGCTAGAGACCGAACAGGATACGGACTAGCGGTTAGGGGTGAGCAGTTCTTC,CSARDRTGYGLAVRGEQFF,few,TRBV20-1,19,TRBD2,TRBJ2-1
TGTGCCAGCAGCTTAGCGACAGGGCCGTCATCACCCCTCCACTTT,CASSLATGPSSPLHF,NA,TRBV7-8,15,TRBD1,TRBJ1-6
TGTGCCAGCAGGGAAAGCGGGGGGTCCTACGAGCAGTACTTC,CASRESGGSYEQYF,few,TRBV3-1,14,TRBD2,TRBJ2-7
TGCAGTGCTAGAGACCCCTTGTCAGATACGCAGTATTTT,CSARDPLSDTQYF,NA,TRBV20-1,13,NA,TRBJ2-3
TGTGCCAGCAGCTCGGAGACAGGGGGCGTGTTGGAGACCCAGTACTTC,CASSSETGGVLETQYF,NA,TRBV7-9,16,TRBD1,TRBJ2-5
TGCGCCAGCAGCCAAGGCGGTTGGGAGGAGACCCAGTACTTC,CASSQGGWEETQYF,NA,TRBV4-3,14,NA,TRBJ2-5
TGTGCCAGCAGCCAATTTCCGTCTGGAAACACCATATATTTT,CASSQFPSGNTIYF,few,TRBV4-2,14,NA,TRBJ1-3
TGTGCCAGCAGCTTCCGACAGGGGCCGGAGGAGACCCAGTACTTC,CASSFRQGPEETQYF,few,TRBV7-9,15,TRBD1,TRBJ2-5
TGTGCCAGCAGTCGGACAGGGAGGAACTATGGCTACACCTTC,CASSRTGRNYGYTF,few,TRBV6-6,14,TRBD1,TRBJ1-2
TGCAGTGCTAGAGATTTAGCAGGGTCAGGGGTTGGCTACACCTTC,CSARDLAGSGVGYTF,NA,TRBV20-1,15,NA,TRBJ1-2
TGTGCCTGGAGACGAGAGGGCCATGGCTACACCTTC,CAWRREGHGYTF,few,TRBV30,12,NA,TRBJ1-2
TGTGCCAGCACCTCCTCGGGCTCCTATAATTCACCCCTCCACTTT,CASTSSGSYNSPLHF,NA,TRBV2,15,NA,TRBJ1-6
TGTGCCTGGAGCCGACGACAGGGGGCCTTTGGCTACACCTTC,CAWSRRQGAFGYTF,NA,TRBV30,14,TRBD1,TRBJ1-2
TGCAGTGCTAGGCGACAGGGGAATGAAAAACTGTTTTTT,CSARRQGNEKLFF,many,TRBV20-1,13,TRBD1,TRBJ1-4
TGTGCCAGCAGCCAGGGCGGGGTAAGCTCCTACGAGCAGTACTTC,CASSQGGVSSYEQYF,many,TRBV4-2,15,NA,TRBJ2-7
TGTGCCAGCAGTGAATGGACAGGGAGTGGGTATGGCTACACCTTC,CASSEWTGSGYGYTF,few,TRBV25-1,15,TRBD1,TRBJ1-2
TGCGCCAGCAGCCCAACCCTTGGGAGGTCCTACGAGCAGTACTTC,CASSPTLGRSYEQYF,few,TRBV4-1,15,NA,TRBJ2-7
TGTGCCAGCAGTTTCCGGAGCGGGGGGGCCAATGAGCAGTTCTTC,CASSFRSGGANEQFF,few,TRBV12-3/TRBV12-4,15,TRBD2,TRBJ2-1